Following are 19 T cell receptor beta chains from one sample sequenced in a study of cytomegalovirus exposure and HLA in healthy donors. Profiled with immunoSEQ multiplex PCR; TCRdb holds only in-frame clones, not every one. The table has approximately 200,000 clones, roughly 77% seen once. Sequencing input: PBMCs. Source of these receptors: a woman aged 25 to 39 in good health and CMV-seronegative.

The DNA for the CDR3 is TGCGCCAGCAGCCAAGTTAATAAACATGGAGGCTATGGGCAGTACTTC. It specifies CASSQVNKHGGYGQYF. The chain uses TRBV4-1 and TRBJ2-7; possible D gene TRBD2, 5 bases. Trimming pared 1 base from V and 9 bases from J, leaving 22 bases between. CDR1 and CDR2 from the germline V gene are MGHRA and YSYEKL. The CDR3 has 16 amino acids.

The rearrangement joins TRBV9 to TRBJ2-2, with D perhaps matching TRBD1 (5 bases). The CDR3 is made up of 13 amino acids. Germline V gene data show CDR1 as SGDLS and CDR2 as YYNGEE. Trimming stripped 3 bases from V and 4 bases from J, with 7 bases between. In nucleotides, the CDR3 is TGTGCCAGCAGCGCCCAGGGCACCGGGGAGCTGTTTTTT. Residues: CASSAQGTGELFF. The whole variable domain, filled in from reference TRBV9 and TRBJ2-2, reads DSGVTQTPKHLITATGQRVTLRCSPRSGDLSVYWYQQSLDQGLQFLIQYYNGEERAKGNILERFSAQQFPDLHSELNLSSLELGDSALYFCASSAQGTGELFFGEGSRLTVL.

The chain has TRBV11-2 and TRBJ2-1, with 8 bases fitting TRBD1. CDR1 SGHAT and CDR2 FQNNGV come from the germline V gene. J was trimmed by 2 bases and V by 1 base; bases with no gene match: 4. The CDR3 has 16 residues. Written as DNA, the CDR3 is TGTGCCAGCAGCTTAGGAACAGGGGGGACCTACAATGAGCAGTTCTTC. It specifies CASSLGTGGTYNEQFF. Filled out from reference TRBV11-2 and TRBJ2-1, the complete variable domain reads EAGVAQSPRYKIIEKRQSVAFWCNPISGHATLYWYQQILGQGPKLLIQFQNNGVVDDSQLPKDRFSAERLKGVDSTLKIQPAKLEDSAVYLCASSLGTGGTYNEQFFGPGTRLTVL.

In this sample, this clone turned up once. This chain joins TRBV7-2 and TRBJ1-1; 7 positions match TRBD1. V shed 5 bases and J 0 bases; nucleotides not matched to a gene: 9. This CDR3 is built from 16 residues. Germline CDR1 and CDR2: SGHTA and FQGNSA. In nucleotides, the CDR3 is TGTGCCAGCAGCCCTGGGACAGTAAATATGAACACTGAAGCTTTCTTT. Translated: CASSPGTVNMNTEAFF.

The chain employs TRBV6-1 and TRBJ1-4; a possible D gene is TRBD1 (5 bases). The V gene's germline CDR1 is MNHNS and CDR2 SASEGT. The CDR3 is 15 amino acids. V was clipped by 7 bases and J by 2 bases, with 14 bases between them. CDR3 residues: CASTSLGGTNEKLFF. In nucleotides, the CDR3 is TGTGCCAGCACCTCCCTGGGGGGTACTAATGAAAAACTGTTTTTT.

The chain is built from TRBV11-2 and TRBJ1-1; 11 positions match TRBD1. CDR1 is SGHAT and CDR2 is FQNNGV in the germline V gene. This CDR3 contains 15 residues. V lost 0 bases, J lost 6 bases, and 3 bases stayed unmatched. In DNA, the CDR3 is TGTGCCAGCAGCTTAGAGAGGACAGGGGGCTCTGAAGCTTTCTTT. Residues: CASSLERTGGSEAFF. Full variable domain (missing parts from reference TRBV11-2 and TRBJ1-1): EAGVAQSPRYKIIEKRQSVAFWCNPISGHATLYWYQQILGQGPKLLIQFQNNGVVDDSQLPKDRFSAERLKGVDSTLKIQPAKLEDSAVYLCASSLERTGGSEAFFGQGTRLTVV.

The V call is TRBV4-2, the J call TRBJ2-7; D may be TRBD2 (6 bases). The ends were cut back, 4 bases at V and 0 bases at J, with 19 bases in the middle. The CDR3 is 17 amino acids. Germline values: CDR1 LGHNA, CDR2 YNFKEQ. The CDR3 DNA follows: TGTGCCAGCAGCCCCCTACCGGGAGCGGAGAGCTCCTACGAGCAGTACTTC. Translated: CASSPLPGAESSYEQYF.

The CDR3 region has the DNA TGTGCCACCGGCTATAACGGGCCAACAGGGGGTAACTATGGCTACACCTTC. Protein sequence: CATGYNGPTGGNYGYTF. The J gene is TRBJ1-2, the V gene TRBV15; TRBD1 matches at 8 bases. This CDR3 is 17 amino acids long. Losses at the gene ends were 8 bases for V and 1 base for J; bases not matched to a gene: 15. The germline CDR1 and CDR2 sequences are LNHNV and YYDKDF (reference sequence). Filled out from reference TRBV15 and TRBJ1-2, the complete variable domain reads DAMVIQNPRYQVTQFGKPVTLSCSQTLNHNVMYWYQQKSSQAPKLLFHYYDKDFNNEADTPDNFQSRRPNTSFCFLDIRSPGLGDTAMYLCATGYNGPTGGNYGYTFGSGTRLTVV.

The rearrangement uses TRBV30 and TRBJ1-1; D uncertain. Germline loops: CDR1 GTSNPN, CDR2 SVGIG (reference sequence). The ends were cut back, 7 bases at V and 0 bases at J, with 12 bases in the middle. The CDR3 has 13 amino acids. CDR3 coding DNA: TGTGCCTCCTCGTCCGGGGTGAACACTGAAGCTTTCTTT. Translated, it gives CASSSGVNTEAFF.

The V and J genes are TRBV27 and TRBJ2-5, with D maybe TRBD2 (6 bases). The J call may be incorrect, as the DNA end agrees better with TRBJ2-7. CDR1 MNHEY and CDR2 SMNVEV come from the germline V gene (reference sequence). This CDR3 contains 14 residues. This chain's CDR3 is CATSRAAGSYEQYF. CDR3 in DNA: TGTGCCACCTCTCGGGCCGCGGGGTCCTACGAGCAGTACTTC.

This clone was picked up a small number of times. This sequence joins TRBV9 and TRBJ1-2, with TRBD1 as a possible D gene (6 bases). Trimming shortened V by 0 bases and J by 1 base, and 10 bases separated the two germline ends. Per the germline V gene, CDR1 is SGDLS and CDR2 is YYNGEE. This CDR3 has 15 residues. This CDR3 is CASSVEAGVNYGYTF. The CDR3 region has the DNA TGTGCCAGCAGCGTAGAGGCAGGGGTTAACTATGGCTACACCTTC.

V is TRBV11-3 and J is TRBJ2-7; D remains ambiguous. Trimming took off 0 bases at V and 5 bases at J, with 8 bases between the two ends. CDR3 length: 13 amino acids. Germline values: CDR1 SGHNT, CDR2 YENEEA. The CDR3 loop is CASSLEGSNEQYF. CDR3 DNA: TGTGCCAGCAGCTTAGAGGGCAGTAACGAGCAGTACTTC.

The chain joins TRBV19 to TRBJ1-2, with 8 bases lining up with TRBD1. The CDR3 consists of 14 residues. The germline V gene has CDR1 LNHDA and CDR2 SQIVND (reference sequence). The V gene end was trimmed by 4 bases and the J gene end by 2 bases; junction bases not matched to a gene: 3. The CDR3 sequence: CASSNAGGNYGYTF. CDR3 DNA: TGTGCCAGTAGTAACGCAGGGGGCAACTATGGCTACACCTTC.

V usage is TRBV5-1 and J usage is TRBJ1-1, with 10 positions matching TRBD1. The V gene end was trimmed by 0 bases and the J gene end by 7 bases; junction bases not matched to a gene: 0. Germline CDR1 and CDR2: SGHRS and YFSETQ. The CDR3 loop spans 13 amino acids. CDR3 DNA sequence: TGCGCCAGCAGCTTGGGGACAGGGGGTGAAGCTTTCTTT. Translated: CASSLGTGGEAFF. Full variable domain (missing parts from reference TRBV5-1 and TRBJ1-1): KAGVTQTPRYLIKTRGQQVTLSCSPISGHRSVSWYQQTPGQGLQFLFEYFSETQRNKGNFPGRFSGRQFSNSRSEMNVSTLELGDSALYLCASSLGTGGEAFFGQGTRLTVV.

The CDR3 region has the DNA TGTGCCAGCAGTTTATCGGGGACAGGGCAGTACGAGCAGTACTTC. This translates into CASSLSGTGQYEQYF. The chain employs TRBV27 and TRBJ2-7; TRBD1 matches at 9 bases. CDR1 MNHEY and CDR2 SMNVEV come from the germline V gene (reference sequence). V dropped 0 bases and J dropped 4; count of bases not matched to a gene: 4. The CDR3 length is 15 residues.

This sequence joins TRBV27 and TRBJ2-7, with TRBD2 identical over 13 bases. Germline values: CDR1 MNHEY, CDR2 SMNVEV (reference sequence). The CDR3 is 17 residues long. The trim removed 3 bases at V and 0 bases at J, leaving 5 bases unmatched. CDR3 DNA sequence: TGTGCCAGCAGTTTGACTAGCGGGAGGCTAAGCTCCTACGAGCAGTACTTC. Translated, it gives CASSLTSGRLSSYEQYF.

V and J are TRBV11-2 and TRBJ1-2; no clear D. CDR3 length: 12 residues. V was trimmed by 4 bases and J by 2 bases, leaving 5 bases between them. CDR1 and CDR2 (germline): SGHAT, FQNNGV. The CDR3 loop reads CASSYGNYGYTF. For the CDR3, the DNA is TGTGCCAGCAGCTACGGGAACTATGGCTACACCTTC.

The rearrangement joins TRBV27 to TRBJ1-2, with D tentatively TRBD1 (6 bases). Germline values: CDR1 MNHEY, CDR2 SMNVEV (reference sequence). This CDR3 is 18 amino acids long. Trimming removed 3 bases at V and 4 bases at J, with 24 bases between. CDR3 sequence (DNA): TGTGCCAGCAGTTTTACCGCCCTCGGGACAAACTCTGCCTATGGCTACACCTTC. This translates into CASSFTALGTNSAYGYTF.

The chain uses TRBV21-1 and TRBJ1-5; the table's D call TRBD1 went unverified against the DNA. TRBV21-1 is classified as a pseudogene. The CDR3 contains 19 residues. The chain's CDR3 is CASSNSGTGGRFCNQPQHF. The CDR3 region has the DNA TGTGCCAGCAGCAATAGCGGGACAGGGGGACGTTTTTGCAATCAGCCCCAGCATTTT.